This T cell receptor beta chain was observed in a study of T cell changes during pregnancy in multiple sclerosis. Germline V CDR1 and CDR2: SGHRS, YFSETQ. Germline trimming cut 7 bases from V and 2 bases from J; bases unmatched to any gene: 6. The CDR3 consists of 13 residues. Data came from immunoSEQ multiplex PCR; TCRdb stores just in-frame clones and leaves some out. The data hold about 69,000 clones, with 75% to 95% observed a single time. Material: CD4+ T cells from peripheral blood mononuclear cells, obtained in the third trimester of pregnancy. The genes are TRBV5-1 and TRBJ2-7, with 7 positions matching TRBD1. The sequence came from a female donor in good health, enrolled as a control in a pregnancy study. The DNA of the CDR3 is TGCGCCAGCGGGACAGTCAATACCTACGAGCAGTACTTC. Translating gives CASGTVNTYEQYF.